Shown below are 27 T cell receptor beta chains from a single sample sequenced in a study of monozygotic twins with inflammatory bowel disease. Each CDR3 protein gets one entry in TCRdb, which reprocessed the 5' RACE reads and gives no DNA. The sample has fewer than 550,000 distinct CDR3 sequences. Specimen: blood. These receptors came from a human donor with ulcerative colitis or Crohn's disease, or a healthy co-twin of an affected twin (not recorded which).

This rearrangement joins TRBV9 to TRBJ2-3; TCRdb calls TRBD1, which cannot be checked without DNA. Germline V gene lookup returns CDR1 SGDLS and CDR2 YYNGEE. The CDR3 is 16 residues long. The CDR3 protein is CASSVGGTGGTDTQYF.

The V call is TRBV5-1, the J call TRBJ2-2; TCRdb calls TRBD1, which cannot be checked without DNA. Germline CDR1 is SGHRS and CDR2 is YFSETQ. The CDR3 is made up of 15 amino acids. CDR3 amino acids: CASKGWDSYTGELFF.

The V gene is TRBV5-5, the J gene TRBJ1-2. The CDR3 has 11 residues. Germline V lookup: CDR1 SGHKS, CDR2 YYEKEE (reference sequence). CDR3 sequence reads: CASTRNYGYTF.

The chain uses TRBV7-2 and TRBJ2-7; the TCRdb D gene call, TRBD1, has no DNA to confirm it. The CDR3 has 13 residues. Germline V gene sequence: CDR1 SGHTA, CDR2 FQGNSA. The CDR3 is CASSLRQRYEQYF.

The CDR3 sequence is CASSQEVSYTDTQYF. The chain links TRBV4-2 to TRBJ2-3. The CDR3 runs 15 residues. CDR1 and CDR2 (germline): LGHNA, YNFKEQ.

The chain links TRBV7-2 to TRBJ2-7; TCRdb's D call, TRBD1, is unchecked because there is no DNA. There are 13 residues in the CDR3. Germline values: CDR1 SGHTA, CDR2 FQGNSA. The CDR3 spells CASSEDRSTEQYF.

This chain's CDR3 is CASSPWSRNADTQYF. V gene TRBV6-2 or TRBV6-3 combines with J gene TRBJ2-3; absent DNA, TCRdb's TRBD1 call cannot be checked. Germline CDR1 and CDR2: MNHEY and SVGEGT. The CDR3 contains 15 residues.

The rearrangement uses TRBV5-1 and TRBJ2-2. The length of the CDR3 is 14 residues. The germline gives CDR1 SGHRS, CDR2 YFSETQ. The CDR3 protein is CASTFGPASGELFF.

The CDR3 is CSARGTSGSYEQYF. The J gene is TRBJ2-7, the V gene TRBV20-1; TCRdb gives TRBD2 as the D gene, but with no DNA this cannot be confirmed. Per germline, CDR1 DFQATT and CDR2 SNEGSKA (reference sequence). This CDR3 comprises 14 residues.

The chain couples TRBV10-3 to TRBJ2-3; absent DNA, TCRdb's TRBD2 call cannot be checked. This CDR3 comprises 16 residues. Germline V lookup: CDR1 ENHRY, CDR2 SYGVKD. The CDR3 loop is CAISEGTSLNTDTQYF.

The CDR3 spells CSARDLGGADTEAFF. J is TRBJ1-1 and V is TRBV20-1. Germline V CDR1 and CDR2: DFQATT, SNEGSKA (reference sequence). This CDR3 is 15 amino acids long.

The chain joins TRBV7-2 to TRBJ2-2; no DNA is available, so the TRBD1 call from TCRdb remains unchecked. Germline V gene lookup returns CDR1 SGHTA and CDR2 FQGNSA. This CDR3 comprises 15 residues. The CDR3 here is CASSLGRHGTGELFF.

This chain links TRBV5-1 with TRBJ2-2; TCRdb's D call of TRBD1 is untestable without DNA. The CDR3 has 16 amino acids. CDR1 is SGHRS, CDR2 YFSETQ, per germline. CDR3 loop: CASSLTSGVTTGELFF.

The CDR3 sequence: CASSQGTAWEQYF. The V gene is TRBV14, the J gene TRBJ2-7; TCRdb's D gene call, TRBD1, goes unchecked for lack of DNA. There are 13 residues in the CDR3. Germline CDR1 is SGHDN and CDR2 is FVKESK.

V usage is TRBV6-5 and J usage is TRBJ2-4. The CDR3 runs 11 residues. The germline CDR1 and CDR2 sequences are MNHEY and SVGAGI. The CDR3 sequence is CASSYSNIQYF.

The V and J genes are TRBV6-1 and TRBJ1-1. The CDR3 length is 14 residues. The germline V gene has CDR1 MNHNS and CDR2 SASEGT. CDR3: CASSDDPRVGEAFF.

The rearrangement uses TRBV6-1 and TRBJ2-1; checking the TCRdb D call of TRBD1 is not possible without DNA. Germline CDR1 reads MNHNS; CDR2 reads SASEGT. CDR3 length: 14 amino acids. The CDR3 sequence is CASTVRGSYNEQFF.

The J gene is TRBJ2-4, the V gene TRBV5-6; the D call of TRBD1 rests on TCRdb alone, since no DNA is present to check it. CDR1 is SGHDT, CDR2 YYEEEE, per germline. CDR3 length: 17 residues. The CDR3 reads CASSPVGQGLAKNIQYF.

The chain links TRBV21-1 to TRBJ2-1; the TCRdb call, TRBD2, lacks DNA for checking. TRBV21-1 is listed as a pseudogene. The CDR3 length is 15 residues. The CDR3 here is CASSETSGRRNEQFF.

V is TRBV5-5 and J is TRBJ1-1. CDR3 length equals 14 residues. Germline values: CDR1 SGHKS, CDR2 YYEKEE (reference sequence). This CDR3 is CASSFVVRGGEAFF.

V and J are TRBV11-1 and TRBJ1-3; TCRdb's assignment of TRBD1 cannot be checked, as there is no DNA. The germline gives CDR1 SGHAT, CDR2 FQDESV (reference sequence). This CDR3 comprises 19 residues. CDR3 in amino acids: CASSATGQGFTHSGNTIYF.

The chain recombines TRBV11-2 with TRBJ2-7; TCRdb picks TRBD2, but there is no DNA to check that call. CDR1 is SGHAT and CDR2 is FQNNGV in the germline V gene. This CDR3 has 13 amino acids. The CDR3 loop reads CASSSQLEAEQYF. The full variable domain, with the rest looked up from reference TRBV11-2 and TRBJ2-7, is EAGVAQSPRYKIIEKRQSVAFWCNPISGHATLYWYQQILGQGPKLLIQFQNNGVVDDSQLPKDRFSAERLKGVDSTLKIQPAKLEDSAVYLCASSSQLEAEQYFGPGTRLTVT.

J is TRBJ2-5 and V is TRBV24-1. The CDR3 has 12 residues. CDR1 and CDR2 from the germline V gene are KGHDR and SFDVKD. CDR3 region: CATSDLGETQYF.

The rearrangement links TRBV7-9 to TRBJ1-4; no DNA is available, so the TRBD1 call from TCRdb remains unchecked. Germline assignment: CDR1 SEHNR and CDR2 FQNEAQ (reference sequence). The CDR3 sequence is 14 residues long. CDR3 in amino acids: CASSLLGGEEKLFF.

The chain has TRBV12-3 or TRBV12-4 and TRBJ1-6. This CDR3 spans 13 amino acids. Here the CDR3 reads CASSLLGNSPLHF.

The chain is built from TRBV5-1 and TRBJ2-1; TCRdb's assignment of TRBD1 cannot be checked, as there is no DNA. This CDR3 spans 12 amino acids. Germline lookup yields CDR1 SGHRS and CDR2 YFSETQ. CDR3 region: CASSPGEVEQFF.

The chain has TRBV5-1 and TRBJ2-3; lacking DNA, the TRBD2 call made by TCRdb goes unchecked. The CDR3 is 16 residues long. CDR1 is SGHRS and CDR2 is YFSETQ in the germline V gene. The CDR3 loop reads CASSLGSQGLTDTQYF.